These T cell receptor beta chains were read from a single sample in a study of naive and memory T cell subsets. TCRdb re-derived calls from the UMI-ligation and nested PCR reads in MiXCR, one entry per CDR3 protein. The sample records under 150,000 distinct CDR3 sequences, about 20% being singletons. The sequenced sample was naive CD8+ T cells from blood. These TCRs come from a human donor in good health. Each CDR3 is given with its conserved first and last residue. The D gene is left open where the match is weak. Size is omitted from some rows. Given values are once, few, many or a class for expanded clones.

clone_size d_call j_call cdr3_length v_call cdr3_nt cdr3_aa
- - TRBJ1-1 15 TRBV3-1 TGTGCCAGCAGCGACGGACCGGCCCCCGGCACTGAAGCTTTCTTT CASSDGPAPGTEAFF
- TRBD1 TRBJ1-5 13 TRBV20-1 TGCAGTGCTCCGACAGGGGGCAGCCAGCCCCAGCATTTT CSAPTGGSQPQHF
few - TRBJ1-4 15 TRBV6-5 TGTGCCAGCAGTTCCTCGGCGGAGGGGAATGAAAAACTGTTTTTT CASSSSAEGNEKLFF
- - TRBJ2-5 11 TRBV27 TGTGCCAGCACAGACCAAGAGACCCAGTACTTC CASTDQETQYF
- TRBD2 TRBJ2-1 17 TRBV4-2 TGTGCCAGCAGCCAAACAGCGGGAGGGGGCTCCTACAATGAGCAGTTCTTC CASSQTAGGGSYNEQFF
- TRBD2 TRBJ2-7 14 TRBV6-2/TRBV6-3 TGTGCCAGCAGTCAGACTAGCGGGAGCGACGAGCAGTACTTC CASSQTSGSDEQYF
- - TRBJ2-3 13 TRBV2 TGTGCCAGCAGTGAGGCAAGCACAGATACGCAGTATTTT CASSEASTDTQYF
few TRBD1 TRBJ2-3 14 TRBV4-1 TGCGCCAGCAGCCAAAACAGGGGGAAAGATACGCAGTATTTT CASSQNRGKDTQYF
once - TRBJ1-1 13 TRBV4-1 TGCGCCAGCAGCCAAGTCTTGGGCACTGAAGCTTTCTTT CASSQVLGTEAFF
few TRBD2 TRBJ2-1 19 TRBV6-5 TGTGCCAGCAGTTACTCGATCACTAGCGGGAGGGTATTGGACAATGAGCAGTTCTTC CASSYSITSGRVLDNEQFF
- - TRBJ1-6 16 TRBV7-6 TGTGCCAGCAGCCCCCGCCCAGGGTCGGGTAATTCACCCCTCCACTTT CASSPRPGSGNSPLHF
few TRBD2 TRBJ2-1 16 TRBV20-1 TGCAGTGCTCGAGGGCGGACTAGTCTGGCCTACAATGAGCAGTTCTTC CSARGRTSLAYNEQFF
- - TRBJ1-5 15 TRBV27 TGTGCCAGCAGTGTCTACCCAGAATCCAATCAGCCCCAGCATTTT CASSVYPESNQPQHF
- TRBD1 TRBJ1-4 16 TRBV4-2 TGTGCCAGCAGCCCCTCAGGGGGCCCAACTAATGAAAAACTGTTTTTT CASSPSGGPTNEKLFF
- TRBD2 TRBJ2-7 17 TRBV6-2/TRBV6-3 TGTGCCAGCAGTTACGCACTAGCGGGAGCGGTCTCCTACGAGCAGTACTTC CASSYALAGAVSYEQYF
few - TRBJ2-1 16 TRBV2 TGTGCCAGCAGTGAAGCTGAGGACGGCGCCACCGATGAGCAGTTCTTC CASSEAEDGATDEQFF
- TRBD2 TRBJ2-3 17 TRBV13 TGTGCCAGCAGCCCAGAGGGACTAGCGGGAGACACAGATACGCAGTATTTT CASSPEGLAGDTDTQYF
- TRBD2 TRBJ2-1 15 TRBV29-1 TGCAGCGTTGACGTGGGTTGGGAGGGCCGAGATGAGCAGTTCTTC CSVDVGWEGRDEQFF
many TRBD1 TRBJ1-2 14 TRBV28 TGTGCCAGCAGTCCAACGGACAGGGTAGGAGGCTACACCTTC CASSPTDRVGGYTF
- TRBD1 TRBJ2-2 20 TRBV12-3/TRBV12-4 TGTGCCAGCAGTTTAACGGGACAGGGGAGGCTCTGGGAGGACACCGGGGAGCTGTTTTTT CASSLTGQGRLWEDTGELFF
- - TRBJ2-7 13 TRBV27 TGTGCCAGCAGTTTATTACCGACGGGAGAGCAGTACTTC CASSLLPTGEQYF
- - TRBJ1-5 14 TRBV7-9 TGTGCCAGCAGCTTAGTTGGGGGGGACCAGCCCCAGCATTTT CASSLVGGDQPQHF
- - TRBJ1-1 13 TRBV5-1 TGCGCCAGCAGATTCCCCGGGGACACTGAAGCTTTCTTT CASRFPGDTEAFF
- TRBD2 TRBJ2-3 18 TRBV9 TGTGCCAGCAGCGTACCACTCCTAGCGGCAGAGGACACAGATACGCAGTATTTT CASSVPLLAAEDTDTQYF
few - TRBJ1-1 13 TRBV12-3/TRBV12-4 TGTGCCAGCGTCCTACAGGGCGCCACGGAAGCTTTCTTT CASVLQGATEAFF
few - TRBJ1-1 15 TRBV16 TGTGCCAGCAGCCAATCGGAGGACTTGAACACTGAAGCTTTCTTT CASSQSEDLNTEAFF
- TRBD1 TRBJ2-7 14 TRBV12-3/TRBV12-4 TGTGCCAGCAGGCGACAGGGCCTCTCCTACGAGCAGTACTTC CASRRQGLSYEQYF
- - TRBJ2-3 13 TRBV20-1 TGCAGTGCTAACCTCGGCGAGTCAGATACGCAGTATTTT CSANLGESDTQYF
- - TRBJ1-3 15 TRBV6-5 TGTGCCAGCAGTTACTCGATGGGGGACGTGAACACCATATATTTT CASSYSMGDVNTIYF
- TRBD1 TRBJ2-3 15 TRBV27 TGTGCCAGCACCAAGAGACAGGGGAGCACAGATACGCAGTATTTT CASTKRQGSTDTQYF
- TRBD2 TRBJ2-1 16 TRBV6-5 TGTGCCAGCAGCCCCGGACTAGCGGTCGCCTACAATGAGCAGTTCTTC CASSPGLAVAYNEQFF
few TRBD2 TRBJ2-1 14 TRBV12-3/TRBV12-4 TGTGCCAGTCGAGCGGGCGGGAGGATCAATGAGCAGTTCTTC CASRAGGRINEQFF
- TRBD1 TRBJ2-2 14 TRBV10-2 TGCGCCTCTGCCCAGGGGGCGAACACCGGGGAGCTGTTTTTT CASAQGANTGELFF
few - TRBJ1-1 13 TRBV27 TGTGCCAGCAGTTTCTTGAAGAACACTGAAGCTTTCTTT CASSFLKNTEAFF
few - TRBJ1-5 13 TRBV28 TGTGCCAGCAGTTGGGGGCTGGATCAGCCCCAGCATTTT CASSWGLDQPQHF
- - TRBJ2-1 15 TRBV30 TGTGCCTGGAGTGTGTTGAGGACAGACTACAATGAGCAGTTCTTC CAWSVLRTDYNEQFF
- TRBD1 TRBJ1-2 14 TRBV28 TGTGCCTCCGAACAGGGACAGCCAAATTATGGCTACACCTTC CASEQGQPNYGYTF